This T cell receptor (beta chain) was observed in a study of blood T cells in healthy people across ages. No fewer than 6 million PBMCs went into each sample. Germline-derived CDR1 and CDR2 are SGDLS and YYNGEE. The CDR3 loop spans 13 amino acids. Trimming removed 0 bases at V and 8 bases at J, with 8 bases between. The study, taken as a whole, reports: Getting older went along with TCR beta diversity per million T cells dropping roughly linearly. Compared with aged donors, long-lived donors showed fewer expanded clones, suggesting selection.

In its sample, this clonotype was seen many times. The target antigen is unknown. A second PCR of about 7 to 11 cycles used a sample-barcoded 5' primer and a J-beta primer mix. Every molecule of cDNA carried a tag from a template-switch adaptor with 12 random nucleotides. TCRdb reanalysed the 5' RACE reads using MiXCR and keeps one entry per CDR3 protein. The sample records roughly 640,000 distinct CDR3 sequences, roughly 31% being singletons. This chain joins TRBV9 and TRBJ1-4; D gene ambiguous. Sequencing input: blood. The sequence was obtained from a woman of 80 years or more in good health. The CDR3 DNA is TGTGCCAGCAGCGTAGCATCGACAGAAAAACTGTTTTTT. This sequence encodes CASSVASTEKLFF.